This T cell receptor beta chain was sequenced for a study of blood T cells in healthy people across ages. Study-level findings and limits: Diversity of TCR beta correlated strongly with naive T cell percentage.

Then a second PCR, running roughly 7 to 12 cycles, was carried out with a sample-barcoded 5' primer and a J-beta primer mix. One entry per CDR3 protein results from TCRdb running MiXCR on the 5' RACE reads. The top ten hold roughly 8.2% of the sample, which has about 1,500,000 distinct CDR3 sequences, roughly 40% seen once. With respect to this clonotype: Antigen specificity is unknown.

There are 15 residues in the CDR3. The V gene's germline CDR1 is SNHLY and CDR2 FYNNEI. V shed 6 bases and J shed 0 bases, with 12 bases lying between them. This receptor was identified in a woman under 30 in good health. Sequenced input: blood. The chain combines TRBV2 with TRBJ1-5; D is unclear. CDR3 in DNA: TGTGCCAGCAGAGCCTTATCAGATAGCAATCAGCCCCAGCATTTT. This translates into CASRALSDSNQPQHF.